This T cell receptor beta chain appears in the sequencing data of a study of somatic mutations in cytotoxic T cells in rheumatoid arthritis. The overall study: At nearly 100% purity, some V beta antibody-stained T-cell populations were flow-sorted, and these included V beta1+ cells that were sequenced for TCRB.

In germline, CDR1 is SNHLY, CDR2 FYNNEI. CDR3 length: 14 residues. J gave up 8 bases and V 2 bases, and 8 bases lay outside the gene matches. Clones were read by immunoSEQ multiplex PCR, and TCRdb kept only the in-frame ones, dropping some. The sample has thousands of clones; more than 80% are singletons. The source material was CD8+ T cells sorted from blood. This clonotype was obtained from a man between 35 and 55 years old with rheumatoid arthritis. The chain carries TRBV2 and TRBJ1-2, with 7 bases fitting TRBD1. The DNA of the CDR3 is TGTGCCAGCAGTGAATCGACAGGGATTTGGGGCTACACCTTC. This codes for CASSESTGIWGYTF.